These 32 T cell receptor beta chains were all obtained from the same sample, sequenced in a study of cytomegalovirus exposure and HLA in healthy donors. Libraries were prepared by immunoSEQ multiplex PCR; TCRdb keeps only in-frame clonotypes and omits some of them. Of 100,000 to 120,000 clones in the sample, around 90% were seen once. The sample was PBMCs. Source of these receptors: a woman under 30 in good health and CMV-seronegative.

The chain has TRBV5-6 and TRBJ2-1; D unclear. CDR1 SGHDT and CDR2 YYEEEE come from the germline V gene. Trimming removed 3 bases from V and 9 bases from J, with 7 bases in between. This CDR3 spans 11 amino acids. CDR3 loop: CASSSLLEQFF. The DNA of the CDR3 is TGTGCCAGCAGCTCACTACTTGAGCAGTTCTTC.

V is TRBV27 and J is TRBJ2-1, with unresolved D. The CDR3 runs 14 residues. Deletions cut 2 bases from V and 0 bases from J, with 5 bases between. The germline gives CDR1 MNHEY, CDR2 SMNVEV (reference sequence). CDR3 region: CASSLRSSYNEQFF. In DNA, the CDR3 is TGTGCCAGCAGTTTACGGAGCTCCTACAATGAGCAGTTCTTC.

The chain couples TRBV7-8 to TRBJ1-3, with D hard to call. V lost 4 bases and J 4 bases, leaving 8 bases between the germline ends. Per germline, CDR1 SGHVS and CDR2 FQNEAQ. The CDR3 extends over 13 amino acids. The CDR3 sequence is CASSSPRGNTIYF. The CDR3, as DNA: TGTGCCAGCAGCTCCCCCAGAGGAAACACCATATATTTT.

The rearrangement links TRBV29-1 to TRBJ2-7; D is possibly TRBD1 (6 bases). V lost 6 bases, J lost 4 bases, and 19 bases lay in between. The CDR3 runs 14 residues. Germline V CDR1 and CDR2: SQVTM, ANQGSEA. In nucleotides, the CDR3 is TGCAGCGTATCCAGGGACACTTTGGGGTACGAGCAGTACTTC. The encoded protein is CSVSRDTLGYEQYF.

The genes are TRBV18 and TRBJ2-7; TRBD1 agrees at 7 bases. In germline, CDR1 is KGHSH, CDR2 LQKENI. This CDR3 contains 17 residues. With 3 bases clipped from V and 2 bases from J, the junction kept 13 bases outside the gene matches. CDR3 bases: TGTGCCAGCTCACCTAACCATCGACAGGGCTTGACCTACGAGCAGTACTTC. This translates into CASSPNHRQGLTYEQYF. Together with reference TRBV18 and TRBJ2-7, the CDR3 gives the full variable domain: NAGVMQNPRHLVRRRGQEARLRCSPMKGHSHVYWYRQLPEEGLKFMVYLQKENIIDESGMPKERFSAEFPKEGPSILRIQQVVRGDSAAYFCASSPNHRQGLTYEQYFGPGTRLTVT.

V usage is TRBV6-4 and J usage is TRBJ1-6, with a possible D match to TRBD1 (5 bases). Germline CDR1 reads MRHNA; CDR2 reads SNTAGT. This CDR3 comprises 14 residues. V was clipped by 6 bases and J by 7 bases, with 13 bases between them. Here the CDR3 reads CASREQVGNSPLHF. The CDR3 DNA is TGTGCCAGCAGGGAACAGGTTGGAAATTCACCCCTCCACTTT.

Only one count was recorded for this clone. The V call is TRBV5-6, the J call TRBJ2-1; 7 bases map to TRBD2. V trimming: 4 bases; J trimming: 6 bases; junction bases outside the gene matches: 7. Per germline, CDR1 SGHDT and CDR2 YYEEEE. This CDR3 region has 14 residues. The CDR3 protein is CASSLGRMSNEQFF. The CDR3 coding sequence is TGTGCCAGCAGCCTCGGGAGGATGAGCAATGAGCAGTTCTTC.

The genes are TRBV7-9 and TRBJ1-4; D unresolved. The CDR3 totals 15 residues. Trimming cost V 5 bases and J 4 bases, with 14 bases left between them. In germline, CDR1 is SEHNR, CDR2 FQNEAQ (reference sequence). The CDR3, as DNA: TGTGCCAGCAGCCCTGGTCGAGAGTTTAATGAAAAACTGTTTTTT. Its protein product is CASSPGREFNEKLFF.

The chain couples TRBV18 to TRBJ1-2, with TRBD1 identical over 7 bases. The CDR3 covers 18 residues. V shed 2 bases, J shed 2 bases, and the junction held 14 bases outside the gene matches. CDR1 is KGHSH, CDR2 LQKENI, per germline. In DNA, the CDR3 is TGTGCCAGCTCACCAATATTCGGGACAGCCGAGAAGAACTATGGCTACACCTTC. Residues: CASSPIFGTAEKNYGYTF. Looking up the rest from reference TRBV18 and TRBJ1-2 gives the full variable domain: NAGVMQNPRHLVRRRGQEARLRCSPMKGHSHVYWYRQLPEEGLKFMVYLQKENIIDESGMPKERFSAEFPKEGPSILRIQQVVRGDSAAYFCASSPIFGTAEKNYGYTFGSGTRLTVV.

CDR3 region: CASSSIGGRANYGYTF. The CDR3 bases are TGTGCCAGCAGCTCGATCGGCGGGAGAGCTAACTATGGCTACACCTTC. The chain is built from TRBV7-8 and TRBJ1-2; D is uncertain. Trimming cost V 4 bases and J 0 bases, with 15 bases left between them. Germline V gene lookup returns CDR1 SGHVS and CDR2 FQNEAQ. The CDR3 consists of 16 residues.

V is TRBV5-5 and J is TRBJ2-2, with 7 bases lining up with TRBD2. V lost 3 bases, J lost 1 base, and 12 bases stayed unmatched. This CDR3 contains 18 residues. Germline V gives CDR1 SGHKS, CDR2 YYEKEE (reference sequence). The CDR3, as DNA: TGTGCCAGCAGCTATGATTCTTGGGACTACCAGAACACCGGGGAGCTGTTTTTT. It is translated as CASSYDSWDYQNTGELFF.

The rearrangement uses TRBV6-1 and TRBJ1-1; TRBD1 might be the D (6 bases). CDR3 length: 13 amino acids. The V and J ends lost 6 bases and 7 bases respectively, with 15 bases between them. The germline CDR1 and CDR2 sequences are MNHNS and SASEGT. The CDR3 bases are TGTGCCAGCAGATTTTTAACAGGGTATGAAGCTTTCTTT. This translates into CASRFLTGYEAFF.

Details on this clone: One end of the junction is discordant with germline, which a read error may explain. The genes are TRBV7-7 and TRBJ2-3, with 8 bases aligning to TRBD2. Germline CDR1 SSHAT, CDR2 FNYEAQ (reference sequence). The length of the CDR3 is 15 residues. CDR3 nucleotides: TGTGCTAGCAGCTTGGACGGGAGGGCCACAGATACGCAGTATTTT. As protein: CASSLDGRATDTQYF.

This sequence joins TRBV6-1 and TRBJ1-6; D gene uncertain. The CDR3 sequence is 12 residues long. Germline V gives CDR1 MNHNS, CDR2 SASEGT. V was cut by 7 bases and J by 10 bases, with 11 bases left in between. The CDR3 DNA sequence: TGTGCCAGCACTCACATCCTCTCACCCCTCCACTTT. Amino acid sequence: CASTHILSPLHF.

CDR3 DNA sequence: TGTGCCAGCAGCCCCGAGCGGGGAGGGTGGCACGAGCAGTACTTC. Residues: CASSPERGGWHEQYF. V gene TRBV5-4 combines with J gene TRBJ2-7; 7 nucleotides line up with TRBD2. The CDR3 totals 15 residues. Germline lookup yields CDR1 SGHNT and CDR2 YYREEE (reference sequence). The ends lost 4 bases at V and 5 bases at J; junction bases unmatched: 12. Full variable domain (remainder filled in from reference TRBV5-4 and TRBJ2-7): ETGVTQSPTHLIKTRGQQVTLRCSSQSGHNTVSWYQQALGQGPQFIFQYYREEENGRGNFPPRFSGLQFPNYSSELNVNALELDDSALYLCASSPERGGWHEQYFGPGTRLTVT.

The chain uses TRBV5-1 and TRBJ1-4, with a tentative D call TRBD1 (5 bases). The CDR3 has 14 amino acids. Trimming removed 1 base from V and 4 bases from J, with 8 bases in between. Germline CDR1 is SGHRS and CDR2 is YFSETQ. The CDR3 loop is CASSLTGRNEKLFF. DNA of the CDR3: TGCGCCAGCAGCTTGACAGGTCGTAATGAAAAACTGTTTTTT.

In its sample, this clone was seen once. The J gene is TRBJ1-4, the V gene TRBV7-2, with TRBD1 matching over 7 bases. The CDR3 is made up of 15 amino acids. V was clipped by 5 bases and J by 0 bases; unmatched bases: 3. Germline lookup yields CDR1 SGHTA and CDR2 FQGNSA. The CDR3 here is CASSRTGATNEKLFF. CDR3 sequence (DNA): TGTGCCAGCAGCCGGACAGGTGCAACTAATGAAAAACTGTTTTTT.

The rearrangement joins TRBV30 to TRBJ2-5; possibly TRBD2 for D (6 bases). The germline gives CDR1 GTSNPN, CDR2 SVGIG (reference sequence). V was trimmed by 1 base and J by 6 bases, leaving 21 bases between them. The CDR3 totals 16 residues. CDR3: CAWSGPPRRGGKTQYF. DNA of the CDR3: TGTGCCTGGAGTGGGCCCCCCCGGAGGGGCGGGAAGACCCAGTACTTC. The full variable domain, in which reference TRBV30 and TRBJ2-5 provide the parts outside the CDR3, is SQTIHQWPATLVQPVGSPLSLECTVEGTSNPNLYWYRQAAGRGLQLLFYSVGIGQISSEVPQNLSASRPQDRQFILSSKKLLLSDSGFYLCAWSGPPRRGGKTQYFGPGTRLLVL.

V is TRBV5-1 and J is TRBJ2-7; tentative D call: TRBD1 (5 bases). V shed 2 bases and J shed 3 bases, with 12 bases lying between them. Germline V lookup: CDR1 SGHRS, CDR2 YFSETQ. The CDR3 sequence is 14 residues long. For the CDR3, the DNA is TGCGCCAGCAGCTTTGGGCAGGGTGACTACGAGCAGTACTTC. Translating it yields CASSFGQGDYEQYF.

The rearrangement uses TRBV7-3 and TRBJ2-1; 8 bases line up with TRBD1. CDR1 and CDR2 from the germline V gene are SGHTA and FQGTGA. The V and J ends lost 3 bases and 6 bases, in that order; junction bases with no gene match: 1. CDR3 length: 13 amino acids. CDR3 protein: CASSLTGVNEQFF. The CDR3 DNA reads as TGTGCCAGCAGCTTGACAGGGGTCAATGAGCAGTTCTTC.

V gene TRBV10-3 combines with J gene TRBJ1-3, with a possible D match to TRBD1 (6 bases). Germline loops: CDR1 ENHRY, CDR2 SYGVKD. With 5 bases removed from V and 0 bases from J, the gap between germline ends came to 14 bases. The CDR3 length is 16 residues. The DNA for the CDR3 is TGTGCCATCAGTCCTCTGGACAGAAACTCTGGAAACACCATATATTTT. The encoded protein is CAISPLDRNSGNTIYF.

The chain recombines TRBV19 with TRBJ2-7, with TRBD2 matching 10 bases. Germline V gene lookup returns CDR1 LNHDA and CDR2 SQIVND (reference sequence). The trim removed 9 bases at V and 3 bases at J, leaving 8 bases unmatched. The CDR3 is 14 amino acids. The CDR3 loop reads CASRKGTSDYEQYF. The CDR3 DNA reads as TGTGCCAGCCGTAAAGGGACTAGCGACTACGAGCAGTACTTC.

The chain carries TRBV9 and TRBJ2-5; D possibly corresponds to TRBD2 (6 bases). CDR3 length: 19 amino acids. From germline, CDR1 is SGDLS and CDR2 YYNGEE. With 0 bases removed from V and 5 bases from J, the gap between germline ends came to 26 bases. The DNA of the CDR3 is TGTGCCAGCAGCGTAGGCCTTTCGGGGGTTTCAGGGTTGAGGGAGACCCAGTACTTC. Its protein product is CASSVGLSGVSGLRETQYF.

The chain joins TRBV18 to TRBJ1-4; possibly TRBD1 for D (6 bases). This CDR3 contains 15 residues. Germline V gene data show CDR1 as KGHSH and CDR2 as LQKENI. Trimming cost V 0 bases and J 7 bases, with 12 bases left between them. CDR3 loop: CASSPPSRGSEKLFF. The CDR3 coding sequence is TGTGCCAGCTCACCACCCTCCAGGGGTTCTGAAAAACTGTTTTTT.

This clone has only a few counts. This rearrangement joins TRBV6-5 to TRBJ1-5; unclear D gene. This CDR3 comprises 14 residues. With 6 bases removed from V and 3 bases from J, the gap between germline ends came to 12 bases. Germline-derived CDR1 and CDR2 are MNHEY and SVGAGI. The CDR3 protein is CASSSRRDNQPQHF. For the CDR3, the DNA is TGTGCCAGCAGCTCCCGACGGGACAATCAGCCCCAGCATTTT.

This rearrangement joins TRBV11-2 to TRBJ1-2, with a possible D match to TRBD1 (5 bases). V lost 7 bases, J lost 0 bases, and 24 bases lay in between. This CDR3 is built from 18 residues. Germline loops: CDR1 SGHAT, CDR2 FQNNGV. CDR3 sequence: CASTRSPFTGGANYGYTF. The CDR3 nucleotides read TGTGCCAGCACCCGTAGTCCCTTTACCGGGGGTGCTAACTATGGCTACACCTTC.

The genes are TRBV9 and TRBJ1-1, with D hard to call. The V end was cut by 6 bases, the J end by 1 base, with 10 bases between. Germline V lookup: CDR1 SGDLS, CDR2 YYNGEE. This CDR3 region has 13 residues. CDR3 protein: CASKETGNTEAFF. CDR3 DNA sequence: TGTGCCAGCAAAGAGACGGGGAACACTGAAGCTTTCTTT.

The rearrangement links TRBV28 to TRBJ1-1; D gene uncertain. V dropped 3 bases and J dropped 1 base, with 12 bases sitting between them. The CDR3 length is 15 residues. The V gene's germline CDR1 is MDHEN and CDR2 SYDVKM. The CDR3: CASSFSGLRNTEAFF. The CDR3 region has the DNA TGTGCCAGCAGTTTCTCGGGTCTGAGGAACACTGAAGCTTTCTTT.

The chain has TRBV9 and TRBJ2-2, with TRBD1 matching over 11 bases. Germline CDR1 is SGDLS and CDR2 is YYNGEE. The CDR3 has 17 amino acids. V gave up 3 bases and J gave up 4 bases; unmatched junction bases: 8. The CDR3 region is CASSDSPGTGGTGELFF. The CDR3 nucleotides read TGTGCCAGCAGCGATTCCCCCGGGACAGGGGGCACCGGGGAGCTGTTTTTT.

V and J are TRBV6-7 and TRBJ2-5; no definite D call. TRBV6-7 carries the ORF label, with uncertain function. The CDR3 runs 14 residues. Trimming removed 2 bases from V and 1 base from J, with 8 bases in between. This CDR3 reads CASSYPQSQETQYF. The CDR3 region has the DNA TGTGCCAGCAGTTACCCGCAGTCCCAAGAGACCCAGTACTTC.

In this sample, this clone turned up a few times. The CDR3 spells CAWSRGTLNTEAFF. The CDR3 DNA sequence: TGTGCCTGGAGTAGGGGTACACTGAACACTGAAGCTTTCTTT. The rearrangement links TRBV30 to TRBJ1-1; D may be TRBD1 (5 bases). Trimming removed 2 bases at V and 0 bases at J, with 10 bases between. Germline-derived CDR1 and CDR2 are GTSNPN and SVGIG (reference sequence). The CDR3 runs 14 residues.

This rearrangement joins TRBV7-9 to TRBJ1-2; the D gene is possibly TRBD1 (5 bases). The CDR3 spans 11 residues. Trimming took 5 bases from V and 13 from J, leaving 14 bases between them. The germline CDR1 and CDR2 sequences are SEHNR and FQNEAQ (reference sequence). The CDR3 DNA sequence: TGTGCCAGCAGCCCGGCCGGGGGTGCCACCTTC. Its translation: CASSPAGGATF.